Listed below are T cell receptor beta chains from one sample, sequenced in a study of T cell repertoires in cytomegalovirus infection. A single record per CDR3 protein comes from TCRdb applying MiXCR to the reads. Among about 490,000 distinct CDR3 sequences listed, approximately 15% were seen once. Sequencing was done on a sample of CD8+ T cells from PBMCs. The receptors stem from a human donor in good health (CMV status not recorded). Some clones in this sample may be carry-over from other donors' samples. CDR3s include the opening cysteine and the closing phenylalanine or tryptophan. The order of the fields is J gene, V gene, D gene, clone size, CDR3 protein. The D gene is left open where the match is weak. Clone size is shown for a subset of rows, as once, few, many or a class of expanded clone.

TRBJ1-2 | TRBV27 | NA | many | CASSRGGEDGYTF
TRBJ2-4 | TRBV6-2/TRBV6-3 | TRBD2 | NA | CASSPNRFFGGVAKNIQYF
TRBJ1-1 | TRBV12-3/TRBV12-4 | NA | few | CAPGTEAFF
TRBJ1-1 | TRBV2 | TRBD1 | few | CASSRRTGTTEAFF
TRBJ2-2 | TRBV15 | NA | NA | CATSTRPKGELFF
TRBJ2-2 | TRBV11-3 | NA | few | CASAGPGELFF
TRBJ1-1 | TRBV7-9 | NA | many | CASSLRADSSSTEAFF
TRBJ2-7 | TRBV4-1 | NA | many | CASSQLSDWTDEQYF
TRBJ2-7 | TRBV27 | NA | many | CASSLSLTVPYEQYF
TRBJ1-5 | TRBV7-8 | NA | many | CASSLLVQPQHF
TRBJ2-5 | TRBV28 | TRBD1 | few | CASSSGTGLAETQYF
TRBJ1-2 | TRBV2 | NA | few | CASRDSGIYGYTF
TRBJ1-1 | TRBV7-9 | NA | few | CASSLNIVTEAFF
TRBJ1-2 | TRBV20-1 | TRBD1 | few | CSARGDQGASLDYGYTF
TRBJ2-1 | TRBV9 | NA | few | CASSLRGAGVHEQFF
TRBJ2-7 | TRBV4-1 | TRBD2 | many | CASSQGGRGADEQYF
TRBJ1-2 | TRBV27 | TRBD1 | many | CASSLSGTTGSYGYTF
TRBJ2-1 | TRBV12-3/TRBV12-4 | NA | many | CASSPEFFYNEQFF
TRBJ2-2 | TRBV29-1 | NA | NA | CSVAENTGELFF
TRBJ1-1 | TRBV6-1 | NA | many | CASMVTADTEAFF
TRBJ2-1 | TRBV11-2 | TRBD1 | many | CASSPPLRTGIGRGSYNEQFF
TRBJ2-7 | TRBV4-1 | NA | few | CASSQDSGEQYF
TRBJ2-2 | TRBV12-3/TRBV12-4 | NA | few | CASTGERNTGELFF
TRBJ2-1 | TRBV29-1 | NA | few | CSVEERALGNEQFF
TRBJ1-1 | TRBV9 | NA | NA | CASSPGGVDAFF
TRBJ1-2 | TRBV27 | TRBD1 | many | CASKGTEANYGYTF
TRBJ1-6 | TRBV13 | NA | few | CASRSLARSENSPLHF
TRBJ1-1 | TRBV7-9 | NA | many | CASSLTGAAGTEAFF
TRBJ1-1 | TRBV7-2 | NA | many | CASRYTGYTEAFF
TRBJ1-1 | TRBV10-3 | NA | many | CAISESNTEAFF
TRBJ2-2 | TRBV6-6 | TRBD1 | many | CASSLGTAGELFF
TRBJ2-5 | TRBV4-2 | TRBD2 | NA | CASSQATSGVQETQYF
TRBJ1-1 | TRBV19 | NA | few | CASSTRAVGVNTEAFF
TRBJ2-2 | TRBV28 | NA | many | CASSQQTTGELFF
TRBJ2-3 | TRBV7-6 | NA | many | CASSLVGQRSITDTQYF
TRBJ1-4 | TRBV5-1 | TRBD1 | many | CASSLAEGTATNEKLFF
TRBJ2-2 | TRBV15 | NA | NA | CATSRGSGELFF
TRBJ2-1 | TRBV7-2 | TRBD1 | many | CASSLYRGNEQFF
TRBJ1-2 | TRBV11-2 | TRBD1 | NA | CASSSGQGARSDGYTF
TRBJ2-7 | TRBV4-1 | TRBD2 | many | CASSPGEREDAYEQYF
TRBJ1-5 | TRBV27 | TRBD1 | NA | CASRGIRSTGGIEPQHF
TRBJ2-2 | TRBV27 | NA | NA | CASSPGIGGSGVLFF
TRBJ1-1 | TRBV6-1 | NA | many | CASSEAPRNTEAFF
TRBJ2-2 | TRBV27 | NA | many | CASSLSVPDTGELFF
TRBJ2-4 | TRBV7-8 | NA | NA | CASSPSPVGKNIQYF
TRBJ2-7 | TRBV20-1 | NA | NA | CSASNVNSYEQYF
TRBJ1-2 | TRBV7-2 | TRBD1 | many | CASSLEGTAENYGYTF
TRBJ1-6 | TRBV7-9 | TRBD1 | many | CASSTWDRGHSPLHF
TRBJ2-3 | TRBV20-1 | TRBD1 | few | CSARGQGVISPTDTQYF
TRBJ1-5 | TRBV28 | NA | many | CASTGGGLAQPQHF
TRBJ1-6 | TRBV3-1 | NA | NA | CASSQDRARGGSPLHF
TRBJ2-2 | TRBV12-3/TRBV12-4 | NA | few | CASARDSGSGELFF
TRBJ2-1 | TRBV24-1 | NA | few | CATSDPDIPSSYNEQFF
TRBJ2-6 | TRBV4-1 | NA | NA | CASRDTGANVLTF
TRBJ2-1 | TRBV12-3/TRBV12-4 | TRBD2 | many | CASSPPGGTTNEQFF
TRBJ1-1 | TRBV6-1 | NA | NA | CASSLRGDTVAFF
TRBJ2-1 | TRBV11-3 | TRBD2 | many | CASSPGRGAPNEQFF
TRBJ1-1 | TRBV7-9 | TRBD1 | many | CASSPPGQGINTEAFF